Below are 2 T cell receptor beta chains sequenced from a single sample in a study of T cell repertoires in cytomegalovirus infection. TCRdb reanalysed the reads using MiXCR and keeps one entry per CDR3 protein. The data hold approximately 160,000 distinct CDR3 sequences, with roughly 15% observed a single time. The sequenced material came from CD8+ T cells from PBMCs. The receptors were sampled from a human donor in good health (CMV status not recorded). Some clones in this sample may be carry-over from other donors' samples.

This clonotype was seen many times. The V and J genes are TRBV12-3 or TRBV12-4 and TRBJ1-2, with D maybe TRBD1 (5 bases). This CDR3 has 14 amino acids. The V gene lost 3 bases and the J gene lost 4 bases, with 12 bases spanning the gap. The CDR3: CASSFGGAIYGYTF. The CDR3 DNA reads TGTGCCAGCAGTTTTGGAGGGGCGATCTATGGCTACACCTTC.

The CDR3 bases are TGTGCCAGCAGCTATTGGGGGGGCACTGAAGCTTTCTTT. It specifies CASSYWGGTEAFF. The chain uses TRBV5-4 and TRBJ1-1; tentatively, D is TRBD1 (5 bases). The germline V and J ends were trimmed by 3 bases and 4 bases, with 10 bases remaining between them. This CDR3 contains 13 residues. CDR1 and CDR2 from the germline V gene are SGHNT and YYREEE (reference sequence). Combining the CDR3 with reference TRBV5-4 and TRBJ1-1 gives the whole variable domain ETGVTQSPTHLIKTRGQQVTLRCSSQSGHNTVSWYQQALGQGPQFIFQYYREEENGRGNFPPRFSGLQFPNYSSELNVNALELDDSALYLCASSYWGGTEAFFGQGTRLTVV.